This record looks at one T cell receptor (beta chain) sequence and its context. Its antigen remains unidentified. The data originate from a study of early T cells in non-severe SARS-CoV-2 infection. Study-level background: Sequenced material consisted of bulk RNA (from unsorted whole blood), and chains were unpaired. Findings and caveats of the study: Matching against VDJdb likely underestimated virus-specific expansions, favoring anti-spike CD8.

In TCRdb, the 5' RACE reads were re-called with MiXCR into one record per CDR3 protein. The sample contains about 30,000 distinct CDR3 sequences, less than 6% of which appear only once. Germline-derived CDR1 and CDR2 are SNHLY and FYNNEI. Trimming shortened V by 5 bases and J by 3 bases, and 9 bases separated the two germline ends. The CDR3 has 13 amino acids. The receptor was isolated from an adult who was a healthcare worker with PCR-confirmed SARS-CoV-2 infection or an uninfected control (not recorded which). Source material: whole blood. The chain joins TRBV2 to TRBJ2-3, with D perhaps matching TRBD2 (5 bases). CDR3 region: CASSILGTDTQYF. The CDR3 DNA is TGTGCCAGCAGTATACTAGGGACAGATACGCAGTATTTT.